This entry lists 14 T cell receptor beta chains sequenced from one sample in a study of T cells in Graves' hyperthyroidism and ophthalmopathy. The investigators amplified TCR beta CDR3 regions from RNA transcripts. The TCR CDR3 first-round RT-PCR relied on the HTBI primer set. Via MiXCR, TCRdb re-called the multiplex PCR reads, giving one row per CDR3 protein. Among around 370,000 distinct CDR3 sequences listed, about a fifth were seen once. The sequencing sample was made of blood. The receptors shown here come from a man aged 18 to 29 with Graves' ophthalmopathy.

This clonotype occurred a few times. The CDR3 DNA follows: TGCAGTGCTGGGCCGCGGGGACCCACCGGGGAGCTGTTTTTT. Translated: CSAGPRGPTGELFF. The chain is built from TRBV20-1 and TRBJ2-2; tentative D call: TRBD2 (6 bases). The CDR3 totals 14 residues. Trimming pared 5 bases from V and 4 bases from J, leaving 14 bases between. The V gene's germline CDR1 is DFQATT and CDR2 SNEGSKA (reference sequence).

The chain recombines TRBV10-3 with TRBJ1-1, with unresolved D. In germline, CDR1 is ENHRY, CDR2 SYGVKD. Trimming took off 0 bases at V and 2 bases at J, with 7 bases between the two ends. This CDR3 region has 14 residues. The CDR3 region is CAISESMTNTEAFF. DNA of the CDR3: TGTGCCATCAGTGAGTCGATGACAAACACTGAAGCTTTCTTT.

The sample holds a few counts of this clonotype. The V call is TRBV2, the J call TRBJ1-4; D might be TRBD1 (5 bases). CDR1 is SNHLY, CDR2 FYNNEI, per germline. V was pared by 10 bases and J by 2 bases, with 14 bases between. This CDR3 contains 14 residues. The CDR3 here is CATKRGATNEKLFF. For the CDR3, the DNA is TGTGCCACTAAAAGGGGCGCGACTAATGAAAAACTGTTTTTT.

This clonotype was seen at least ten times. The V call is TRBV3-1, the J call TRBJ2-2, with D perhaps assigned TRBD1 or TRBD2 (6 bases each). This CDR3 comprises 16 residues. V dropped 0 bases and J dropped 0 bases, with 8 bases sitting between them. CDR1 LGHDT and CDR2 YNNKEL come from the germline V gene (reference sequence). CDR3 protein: CASSQERGANTGELFF. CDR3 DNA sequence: TGTGCCAGCAGCCAAGAAAGGGGGGCGAACACCGGGGAGCTGTTTTTT.

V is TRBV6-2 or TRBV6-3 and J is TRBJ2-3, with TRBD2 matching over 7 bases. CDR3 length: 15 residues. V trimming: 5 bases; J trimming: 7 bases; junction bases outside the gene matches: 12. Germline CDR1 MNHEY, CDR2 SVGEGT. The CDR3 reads CASSATSAPVNTQYF. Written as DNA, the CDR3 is TGTGCCAGCAGTGCAACTAGCGCCCCGGTTAATACGCAGTATTTT.

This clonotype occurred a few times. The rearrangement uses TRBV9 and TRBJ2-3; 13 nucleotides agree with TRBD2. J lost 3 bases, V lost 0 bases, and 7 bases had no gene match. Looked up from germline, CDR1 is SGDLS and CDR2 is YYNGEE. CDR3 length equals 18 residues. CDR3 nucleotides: TGTGCCAGCAGCGTAGGTGGGACGACTAGCGGGGGGACAGATACGCAGTATTTT. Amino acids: CASSVGGTTSGGTDTQYF.

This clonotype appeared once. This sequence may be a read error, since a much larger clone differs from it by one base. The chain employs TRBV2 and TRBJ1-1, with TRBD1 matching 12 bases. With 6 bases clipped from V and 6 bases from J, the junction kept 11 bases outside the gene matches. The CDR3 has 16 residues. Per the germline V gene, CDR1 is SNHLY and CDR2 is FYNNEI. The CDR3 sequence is CASSAHRDRGLSEAFF. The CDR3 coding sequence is TGTGCCAGCAGCGCCCACCGGGACAGGGGGCTCTCTGAAGCTTTCTTT.

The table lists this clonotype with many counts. CDR3 protein: CASSLIEGLNTEAFF. The CDR3 DNA sequence: TGTGCCAGCAGTTTAATCGAAGGTTTGAACACTGAAGCTTTCTTT. The gene calls are TRBV12-3 or TRBV12-4 and TRBJ1-1; no clear D. Trimming removed 2 bases at V and 0 bases at J, with 10 bases between. This CDR3 spans 15 amino acids.

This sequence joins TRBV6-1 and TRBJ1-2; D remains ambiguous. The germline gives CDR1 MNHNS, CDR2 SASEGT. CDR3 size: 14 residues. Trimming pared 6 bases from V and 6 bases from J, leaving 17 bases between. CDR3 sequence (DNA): TGTGCCAGCAGCGGCCGTGTGCAGAGCCATGGCTACACCTTC. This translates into CASSGRVQSHGYTF.

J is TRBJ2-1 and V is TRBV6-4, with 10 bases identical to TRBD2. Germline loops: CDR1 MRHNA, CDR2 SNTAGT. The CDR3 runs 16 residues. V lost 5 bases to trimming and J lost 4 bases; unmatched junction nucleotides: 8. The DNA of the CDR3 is TGTGCCAGCAGTAGCGGGGGGGCCGGTCTGTACAATGAGCAGTTCTTC. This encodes CASSSGGAGLYNEQFF.

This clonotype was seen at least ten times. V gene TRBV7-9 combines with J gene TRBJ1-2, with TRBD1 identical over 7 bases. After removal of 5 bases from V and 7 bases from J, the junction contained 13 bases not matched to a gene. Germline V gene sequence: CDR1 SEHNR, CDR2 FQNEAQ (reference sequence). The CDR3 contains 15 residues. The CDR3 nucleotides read TGTGCCAGCAGCCAACGACAGGGTTCGTTGCTTGGCTACACCTTC. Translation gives CASSQRQGSLLGYTF.

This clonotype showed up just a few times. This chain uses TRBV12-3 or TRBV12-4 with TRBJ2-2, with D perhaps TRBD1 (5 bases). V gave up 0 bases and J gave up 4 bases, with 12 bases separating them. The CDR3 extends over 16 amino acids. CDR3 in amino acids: CASSLAGAASTGELFF. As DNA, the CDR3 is TGTGCCAGCAGTTTAGCAGGGGCGGCGAGCACCGGGGAGCTGTTTTTT.

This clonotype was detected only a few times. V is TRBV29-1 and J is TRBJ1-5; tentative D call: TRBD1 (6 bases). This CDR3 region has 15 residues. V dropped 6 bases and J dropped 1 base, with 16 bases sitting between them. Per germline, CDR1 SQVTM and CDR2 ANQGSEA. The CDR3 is CSVGEGGISNQPQHF. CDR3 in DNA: TGCAGCGTGGGGGAAGGGGGGATCAGCAATCAGCCCCAGCATTTT. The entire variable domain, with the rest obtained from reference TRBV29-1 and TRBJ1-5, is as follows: SAVISQKPSRDICQRGTSLTIQCQVDSQVTMMFWYRQQPGQSLTLIATANQGSEATYESGFVIDKFPISRPNLTFSTLTVSNMSPEDSSIYLCSVGEGGISNQPQHFGDGTRLSIL.

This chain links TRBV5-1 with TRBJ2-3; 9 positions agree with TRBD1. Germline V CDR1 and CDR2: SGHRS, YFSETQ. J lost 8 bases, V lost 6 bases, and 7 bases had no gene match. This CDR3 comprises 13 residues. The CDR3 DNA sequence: TGCGCCAGCATTGGGACAGGGCAGGGTACGCAGTATTTT. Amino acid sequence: CASIGTGQGTQYF.